The clone carrying this T cell receptor (beta chain) was seen only once. What it binds is unknown. This CDR3 has 13 residues. In germline, CDR1 is SNHLY, CDR2 FYNNEI. Trimming removed 6 bases at V and 4 bases at J, with 12 bases between. This sample was included in a study of T cell responses to AZD1222 COVID-19 vaccine. Measured with immunoSEQ multiplex PCR; TCRdb has only the in-frame clones, and not every one. The sample lists under 90,000 clones, about 80% occurring once. Study-level points and caveats: Nearly half of spike-specific TCRs reportedly target unmutated variant regions. Baseline seropositives among AZD1222 recipients totaled only 5 to 7. Donors were mostly white British, more females; clonal diversity possibly underestimated. CD4 TCRs associated with vaccination spanned spike, dominating at 160-218 and 743-854.

The sample in question was peripheral blood, obtained 28 days after the second AZD1222 dose. The V gene is TRBV2, the J gene TRBJ1-2; maybe TRBD1 (5 bases). The sequence was obtained from an adult who received the AZD1222 COVID-19 vaccine. The CDR3 DNA reads TGTGCCAGCAGAGACAGTGTCACCTATGGCTACACCTTC. Translating it yields CASRDSVTYGYTF. Full variable domain (missing parts from reference TRBV2 and TRBJ1-2): EPEVTQTPSHQVTQMGQEVILRCVPISNHLYFYWYRQILGQKVEFLVSFYNNEISEKSEIFDDQFSVERPDGSNFTLKIRSTKLEDSAMYFCASRDSVTYGYTFGSGTRLTVV.